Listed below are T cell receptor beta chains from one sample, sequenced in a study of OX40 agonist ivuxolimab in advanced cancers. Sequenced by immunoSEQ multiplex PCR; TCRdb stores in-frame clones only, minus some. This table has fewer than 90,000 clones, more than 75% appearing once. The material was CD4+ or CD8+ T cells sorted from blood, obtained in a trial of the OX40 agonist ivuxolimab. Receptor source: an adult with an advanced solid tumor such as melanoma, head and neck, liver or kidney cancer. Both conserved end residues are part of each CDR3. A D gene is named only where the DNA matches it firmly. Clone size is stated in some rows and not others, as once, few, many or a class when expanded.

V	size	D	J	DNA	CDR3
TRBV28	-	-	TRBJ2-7	TGTGCCAGCAGTTTAAGGGGGATCTCCTACGAGCAGTACTTC	CASSLRGISYEQYF
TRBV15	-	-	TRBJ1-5	TGTGCCACCAGCAGAAATCTGAATCAGCCCCAGCATTTT	CATSRNLNQPQHF
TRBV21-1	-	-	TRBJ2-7	TGTGCCAGCAGCAAACTTGGGAGGAGCTCCTACGAGCAGTACTTC	CASSKLGRSSYEQYF
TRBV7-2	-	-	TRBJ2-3	TGTGCCAGCAGCTTACCGTCTAGCACAGATACGCAGTATTTT	CASSLPSSTDTQYF
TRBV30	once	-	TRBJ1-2	TGTGCCTGGATCCGAACAGGGACCTCACTCTATGGCTACACCTTC	CAWIRTGTSLYGYTF
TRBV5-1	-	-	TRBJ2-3	TGCGCCAGCAGCTTAGGAGGGGACCCCCGGGTAGATACGCAGTATTTT	CASSLGGDPRVDTQYF
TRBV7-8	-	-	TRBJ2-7	TGTGCCAGCAGCTTACGGACAGAGGCCCACGAGCAGTACTTC	CASSLRTEAHEQYF
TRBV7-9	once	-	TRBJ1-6	TGTGCCAGCAGCTTGACGTCCATAGGCATCCCCCTTTCACCCCTCCACTTT	CASSLTSIGIPLSPLHF
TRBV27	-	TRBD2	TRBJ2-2	TGTGCCAGCAGTGGTCAGCGGGGGGGCTCTCACACCGGGGAGCTGTTTTTT	CASSGQRGGSHTGELFF
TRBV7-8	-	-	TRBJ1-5	TGTGCCAGCAGCCTCGACCTAAATCAGCCCCAGCATTTT	CASSLDLNQPQHF
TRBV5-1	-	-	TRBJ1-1	TGCGCCAGCAGCCTAATGGTACAGGGTAACACTGAAGCTTTCTTT	CASSLMVQGNTEAFF
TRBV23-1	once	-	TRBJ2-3	TGCGCCAGCAGTCTTCTGGTCCGGGGGCTCACAGATACGCAGTATTTT	CASSLLVRGLTDTQYF
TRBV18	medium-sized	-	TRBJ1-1	TGTGCCAGCTCACCACCGAGTCAGGGATCGAACACTGAAGCTTTCTTT	CASSPPSQGSNTEAFF
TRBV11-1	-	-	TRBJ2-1	TGTGCCAGCAGCTTCCGCCGGGATTCATACAATGAGCAGTTCTTC	CASSFRRDSYNEQFF
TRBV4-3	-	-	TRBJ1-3	TGCGCCAGCAGCCAAGGAACGGACAGAGGAAACACCATATATTTT	CASSQGTDRGNTIYF
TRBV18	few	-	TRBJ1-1	TGTGCCAGCTCACCGGGACGGAACACTGAAGCTTTCTTT	CASSPGRNTEAFF
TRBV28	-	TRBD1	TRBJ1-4	TGTGCCAGCAGTTTACGGACAGGGGTTCGGGAAAAACTGTTTTTT	CASSLRTGVREKLFF
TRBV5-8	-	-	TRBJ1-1	TGTGCCAGCAGCTTGGATCGCAGGAACACTGAAGCTTTCTTT	CASSLDRRNTEAFF
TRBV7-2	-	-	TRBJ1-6	TGTGCCAGCAGCTTACCGGACAGCTCTAATTCACCCCTCCACTTT	CASSLPDSSNSPLHF
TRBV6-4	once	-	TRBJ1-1	TGTGCCAGCAGTTCGTTCATGGGTACTGAAGCTTTCTTT	CASSSFMGTEAFF
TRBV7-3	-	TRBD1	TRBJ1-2	TGTGCCAGCAGTGATCCGGGACAGGGTGCGGTGGGAGGCTACACCTTC	CASSDPGQGAVGGYTF
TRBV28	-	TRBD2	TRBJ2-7	TGTGCCATCGGACTAGCGGCATTCAACTACGAGCAGTACTTC	CAIGLAAFNYEQYF
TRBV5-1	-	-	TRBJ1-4	TGCGCCAGCAGCCCGGACAGTCGGAATGAAAAACTGTTTTTT	CASSPDSRNEKLFF
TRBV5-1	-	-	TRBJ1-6	TGCGCCAGCAGCTTCGGACAGACCGATTCACCCCTCCACTTT	CASSFGQTDSPLHF
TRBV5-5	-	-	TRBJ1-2	TGTGCCAGCAGCTTACGTCAGGGGAACTATGGCTACACCTTC	CASSLRQGNYGYTF
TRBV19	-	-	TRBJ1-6	TGTGCCAGTACCGTCGCACACAAAGATAATTCACCCCTCCACTTT	CASTVAHKDNSPLHF
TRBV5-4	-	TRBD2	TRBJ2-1	TGTGCCAGCAGCTCCCGGGACTATCACAATGAGCAGTTCTTC	CASSSRDYHNEQFF
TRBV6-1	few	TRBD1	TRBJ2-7	TGTGCCAGCAGTGAAAAGGAAAGGGACAGGGGCTACGAGCAGTACTTC	CASSEKERDRGYEQYF
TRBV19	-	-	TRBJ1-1	TGTGCCAGTAGTACGACATCGGACACTGAAGCTTTCTTT	CASSTTSDTEAFF
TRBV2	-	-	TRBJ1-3	TGTGCCAGCAGTGAACAGGGTAGCTCTGGAAACACCATATATTTT	CASSEQGSSGNTIYF
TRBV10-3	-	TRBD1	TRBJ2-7	TGTGCCATCAGCACGCCAGGACAGGGGGTTTACGAGCAGTACTTC	CAISTPGQGVYEQYF
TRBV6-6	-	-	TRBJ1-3	TGTGCCAGCAGCCCAGGGTTTACCGGAAACACCATATATTTT	CASSPGFTGNTIYF
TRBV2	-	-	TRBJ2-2	TGTGCCAGCAGACAGGGACCTAACACCGGGGAGCTGTTTTTT	CASRQGPNTGELFF
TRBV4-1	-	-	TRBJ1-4	TGCGCCAGCAGCCAGCCCACAGGCTTTTCAACTAATGAAAAACTGTTTTTT	CASSQPTGFSTNEKLFF
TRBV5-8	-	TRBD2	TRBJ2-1	TGTGCCAGCAGCTTGGGGGTAGCGGGAGGCTATGAGCAGTTCTTC	CASSLGVAGGYEQFF
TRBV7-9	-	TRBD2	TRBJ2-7	TGTGCCAGCAGCTTAGTAGCGGGGGACCTACTTGTAGGCTACGAGCAGTACTTC	CASSLVAGDLLVGYEQYF
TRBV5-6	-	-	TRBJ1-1	TGTGCCAGCAGCTTGGGGAGTATTAACACTGAAGCTTTCTTT	CASSLGSINTEAFF
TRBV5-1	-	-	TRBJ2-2	TGCGCCAGCAGCCCGCGGACAGATAACACCGGGGAGCTGTTTTTT	CASSPRTDNTGELFF
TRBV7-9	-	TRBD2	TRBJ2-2	TGTGCCAGCAACCGGGGGGGCACCGGGGAGCTGTTTTTT	CASNRGGTGELFF
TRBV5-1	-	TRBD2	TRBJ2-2	TGCGCCAGCAGCTCTAGGACTAGCGGCCAAACGAACACCGGGGAGCTGTTTTTT	CASSSRTSGQTNTGELFF
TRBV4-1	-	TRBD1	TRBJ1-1	TGCGCCAGCAGCCATAACAGGGGGGTGAACACTGAAGCTTTCTTT	CASSHNRGVNTEAFF
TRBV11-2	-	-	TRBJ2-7	TGTGCCAGCAGCTCCTCCCGGGGTCCTACTTACGAGCAGTACTTC	CASSSSRGPTYEQYF
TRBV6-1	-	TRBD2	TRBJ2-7	TGTGCCAGCGGGCGGCTAGCGGGAGTGGGCGAGCAGTACTTC	CASGRLAGVGEQYF
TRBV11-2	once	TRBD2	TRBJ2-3	TGTGCCAGCAGGGGGACTAGCGGGAGGCAGGCAGCAGATACGCAGTATTTT	CASRGTSGRQAADTQYF
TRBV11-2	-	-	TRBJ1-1	TGTGCCAGCAGCTTAGTTAGGGCCTTGAACACTGAAGCTTTCTTT	CASSLVRALNTEAFF
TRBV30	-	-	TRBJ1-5	TGTGCCTGGAGCGCTCCTAGGACAGCTCCAACAGGGCAGCCCCAGCATTTT	CAWSAPRTAPTGQPQHF
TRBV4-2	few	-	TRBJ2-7	TGTGCCAGCAGCCAAGCCAAGGGGGACTCCTACGAGCAGTACTTC	CASSQAKGDSYEQYF
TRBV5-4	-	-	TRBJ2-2	TGTGCCAGCAGCTCCCGGGGATCGAACACCGGGGAGCTGTTTTTT	CASSSRGSNTGELFF
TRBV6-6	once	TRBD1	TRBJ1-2	TGTGCCAGCAGTTACACAGGGGGGTATGGCTACACCTTC	CASSYTGGYGYTF